The 13 T cell receptor beta chains in this list originate from one sample, sequenced in a study of T-cell reconstitution after alpha-beta-depleted transplantation in children. Preparation of the TCRbeta library was carried out with unique molecular identifiers. TCRdb passed the PCR reads through MiXCR, listing each CDR3 protein once. The table lists fewer than 350,000 distinct CDR3 sequences, 11% of them singletons. The sample was peripheral blood, taken 180 days after TCRalphabeta/CD19-depleted stem cell transplant. The receptors originated from a male patient aged 2 to 9 who had a stem cell transplant for chronic granulomatous disease, so the T cells may come from the graft donor.

This clonotype showed up many times. The CDR3 region is CASSQGPSGDEQYF. CDR3 sequence (DNA): TGCGCCAGCAGCCAAGGTCCTAGCGGGGACGAGCAGTACTTC. The chain links TRBV4-3 to TRBJ2-7, with 9 bases identical to TRBD2. CDR3 length: 14 amino acids. Germline assignment: CDR1 LGHNA and CDR2 YSLEER. V gave up 1 base and J gave up 5 bases; unmatched junction bases: 3.

This clonotype was recorded at least ten times. CDR3 in DNA: TGCAGTGCCAGGCGGGACAGGGTTGAAAAACTGTTTTTT. Translating gives CSARRDRVEKLFF. V usage is TRBV20-1 and J usage is TRBJ1-4, with TRBD1 matching over 9 bases. Germline V gives CDR1 DFQATT, CDR2 SNEGSKA (reference sequence). Trimming removed 6 bases from V and 7 bases from J; junction bases left unmatched: 6. This CDR3 region has 13 residues.

This clonotype appeared many times. The chain employs TRBV20-1 and TRBJ1-5; 8 nucleotides agree with TRBD1. With V trimmed by 6 bases and J by 9 bases, 13 bases remained unmatched. The CDR3 has 14 amino acids. Germline lookup yields CDR1 DFQATT and CDR2 SNEGSKA (reference sequence). This CDR3 reads CSANRDRNLGPQHF. DNA for the CDR3: TGCAGTGCAAACCGGGACAGGAATCTTGGGCCCCAGCATTTT.

This clonotype was recorded at least ten times. V and J are TRBV7-6 and TRBJ2-1; possibly TRBD1 or TRBD2 for D (5 bases each). Germline CDR1 SGHVS, CDR2 FNYEAQ. This CDR3 region has 14 residues. Trimming left V 4 bases short and J 10 bases short, with 17 bases between. The CDR3 region is CASSSVGVLDEQFF. CDR3 DNA: TGTGCCAGCAGCTCCGTGGGGGTCTTGGACGAGCAGTTCTTC.

Of note for this clonotype: Just one base apart from a much larger clone, this may be a read error. The J gene is TRBJ2-7, the V gene TRBV7-8, with D unresolved. CDR1 is SGHVS, CDR2 FQNEAQ, per germline. This CDR3 has 16 residues. In DNA form, the CDR3 reads TGTGCCAGCAGCTTATGGGTTTCGGGCGGTTACTACGGGCAGTACTTC. Translated, it gives CASSLWVSGGYYGQYF. Full variable domain (outside the CDR3, taken from reference TRBV7-8 and TRBJ2-7): GAGVSQSPRYKVAKRGQDVALRCDPISGHVSLFWYQQALGQGPEFLTYFQNEAQLDKSGLPSDRFFAERPEGSVSTLKIQRTQQEDSAVYLCASSLWVSGGYYGQYFGPGTRLTVT.

This clonotype showed up many times. V usage is TRBV20-1 and J usage is TRBJ2-7; maybe TRBD1 (5 bases). There are 15 residues in the CDR3. Germline assignment: CDR1 DFQATT and CDR2 SNEGSKA (reference sequence). Between the trimmed V and J ends, which lost 0 bases and 0 bases, there was a span of 12 bases. The CDR3 coding sequence is TGCAGTGCTAGAGAACCCCAGGGTCCCTCCTACGAGCAGTACTTC. It specifies CSAREPQGPSYEQYF.

Ten or more counts support this clonotype. The chain employs TRBV7-2 and TRBJ2-5, with 12 bases that match TRBD2. The CDR3 totals 16 residues. Losses at the gene ends were 4 bases for V and 2 bases for J; bases not matched to a gene: 5. Germline V gene lookup returns CDR1 SGHTA and CDR2 FQGNSA. In DNA, the CDR3 is TGTGCCAGCAGCTCCGGACTAGCGGGATATCAAGAGACCCAGTACTTC. This translates into CASSSGLAGYQETQYF.

This clonotype was counted ten times or more. This chain joins TRBV27 and TRBJ1-2; the D gene is possibly TRBD1 (6 bases). V dropped 3 bases and J dropped 6 bases, with 14 bases sitting between them. Germline-derived CDR1 and CDR2 are MNHEY and SMNVEV (reference sequence). CDR3 length: 14 residues. CDR3 loop: CASSFGAGTNGYTF. The CDR3 DNA reads as TGTGCCAGCAGTTTTGGTGCCGGGACAAATGGCTACACCTTC.

About this clonotype itself: A clone one base away is much larger, so this may be a read error. The chain has TRBV24-1 and TRBJ2-2, with D possibly called TRBD1 or TRBD2 (5 bases each). Germline lookup yields CDR1 KGHDR and CDR2 SFDVKD. The CDR3 contains 13 residues. DNA for the CDR3: TGTGCCACCGGTGACCCCAGGGACCGGGAGCTGTTTTTT. Translated: CATGDPRDRELFF.

This clonotype has a count of ten or more. The CDR3 spells CASSLIRAGRNEQYF. In nucleotides, the CDR3 is TGTGCCAGCAGTTTAATAAGGGCAGGGAGAAACGAGCAGTACTTC. The rearrangement links TRBV12-3 or TRBV12-4 to TRBJ2-7; TRBD1 or TRBD2 may be the D gene (5 bases each). V lost 2 bases to trimming and J lost 5 bases, with 16 bases between them. The CDR3 is made up of 15 amino acids.

This clonotype came up many times. The genes are TRBV6-2 or TRBV6-3 and TRBJ2-5; 7 bases match TRBD1. The germline CDR1 and CDR2 sequences are MNHEY and SVGEGT. With V trimmed by 6 bases and J by 5 bases, 6 bases remained unmatched. The CDR3 consists of 13 residues. This chain's CDR3 is CASRKTGLETQYF. The CDR3 coding sequence is TGTGCCAGCAGAAAGACAGGGTTGGAGACCCAGTACTTC.

This clonotype was recorded at least ten times. V is TRBV29-1 and J is TRBJ2-1, with 10 bases matching TRBD2. This CDR3 comprises 13 residues. CDR1 SQVTM and CDR2 ANQGSEA come from the germline V gene. V lost 6 bases and J lost 4; bases outside the gene matches: 3. CDR3 nucleotides: TGCAGCGTCAGCGGGGGGGCTTACAATGAGCAGTTCTTC. Its protein product is CSVSGGAYNEQFF.

This clonotype came up many times. The V and J genes are TRBV12-3 or TRBV12-4 and TRBJ1-2; a weak D match, TRBD1 (5 bases). The CDR3 runs 13 residues. V lost 3 bases and J 6 bases, leaving 11 bases between the germline ends. The CDR3: CASSFSGQNGYTF. The CDR3 region has the DNA TGTGCCAGCAGTTTCTCCGGACAAAATGGCTACACCTTC.